This record concerns one TCR beta chain sequence. What it binds is not known. This sample is part of a study of OX40 agonist ivuxolimab in advanced cancers. Study as a whole: Ivuxolimab, an agonist antibody against OX40 (CD134), was given to patients.

The CDR3 contains 14 residues. CDR1 is LNHDA and CDR2 is SQIVND in the germline V gene (reference sequence). Germline trimming cut 4 bases from V and 1 base from J; bases unmatched to any gene: 4. Findings of the study overall: Clonal expansion by week 6 occurred in CD4+ and CD8+ blood T cells (at 0.1 to 3.0 mg/kg). There were, on average, more expanded clones in CD8+ T cells than in CD4+. Low normalized T-cell clonal expansion also characterized some of the nonresponders.

This table comes from immunoSEQ multiplex PCR, and its TCRdb copy is limited to in-frame clones, with some not included. The sample contains roughly 86,000 clones, 75% to 95% of which appear only once. V and J are TRBV19 and TRBJ2-7, with 7 bases fitting TRBD2. The TCR sequence derives from an adult with an advanced solid tumor such as melanoma, head and neck, liver or kidney cancer. The sample consisted of CD4+ or CD8+ T cells sorted from blood, taken in a trial of the OX40 agonist ivuxolimab. DNA of the CDR3: TGTGCCAGTAGTAAAATAGCGGGTTCCTACGAGCAGTACTTC. As protein: CASSKIAGSYEQYF.